This T cell receptor (beta chain) was sequenced in a study of blood T cell repertoires in COVID-19. Study-wide context: From T cells, B-cell-depleted T cells, or PBMCs came the material, which was cDNA or gDNA.

Germline CDR1 SGHRS, CDR2 YFSETQ. V was shortened by 1 base and J by 0 bases, with 11 bases between the two germline ends. This CDR3 spans 16 amino acids. The repertoire was sequenced with immunoSEQ multiplex PCR; TCRdb's copy has only in-frame clones and lacks some. The table includes 150,000 to 200,000 clones, roughly 86% detected once. The genes are TRBV5-1 and TRBJ2-1, with a weak D call TRBD2 (6 bases). The sequence came from a woman between 35 and 50 years old in a cohort exposed to, infected with or recovered from COVID-19 (not recorded which). Sequencing input: PBMCs or T cells enriched from blood (not recorded which). CDR3 nucleotides: TGCGCCAGCAGCTTGCGGACTACCAGCTCCTACAATGAGCAGTTCTTC. This translates into CASSLRTTSSYNEQFF.